This entry lists 32 T cell receptor beta chains sequenced from one sample in a study of T cells expressing NK-cell markers. TCRdb reanalyzed the 5' RACE reads and collapses them to one entry per CDR3 protein, without DNA. The table lists some 500,000 distinct CDR3 sequences, with 1.4% in the top ten. Material for sequencing was blood T cells: a sorted CD56 or NKG2C T cell subset, CD4+ or CD8+ T cells, or bulk PBMC T cells (not recorded which). Every receptor here comes from a woman between 50 and 59 years old in good health.

V is TRBV14 and J is TRBJ2-1. The CDR3 has 13 amino acids. Germline V lookup: CDR1 SGHDN, CDR2 FVKESK. CDR3 sequence reads: CASSQGPFNEQFF.

The chain carries TRBV12-5 and TRBJ2-2; TCRdb's D gene call, TRBD2, goes unchecked for lack of DNA. The CDR3 consists of 15 residues. The germline V gene encodes CDR1 LGHNT and CDR2 FRNRAP. The CDR3 here is CASGTNAFPLGELFF.

This CDR3 is CATRDGNTGELFF. This chain uses TRBV12-3 or TRBV12-4 with TRBJ2-2; checking the TCRdb D call of TRBD1 is not possible without DNA. The CDR3 consists of 13 residues.

The chain is built from TRBV20-1 and TRBJ2-1; TCRdb picks TRBD2, but there is no DNA to check that call. Germline CDR1 reads DFQATT; CDR2 reads SNEGSKA (reference sequence). The length of the CDR3 is 16 residues. The CDR3 loop reads CSARSGVAGENNEQFF.

CDR3 sequence reads: CAWSPSGEPQHF. The gene calls are TRBV30 and TRBJ1-5. The CDR3 consists of 12 residues. From germline, CDR1 is GTSNPN and CDR2 SVGIG (reference sequence).

The chain carries TRBV2 and TRBJ2-6; there is no DNA to check the TCRdb D call of TRBD1. This CDR3 region has 19 residues. Germline loops: CDR1 SNHLY, CDR2 FYNNEI. CDR3: CASSETPPQGRSGANVLTF.

The CDR3 sequence is CAIMGEGRYEQYF. The V gene is TRBV10-3, the J gene TRBJ2-7; lacking DNA, the TRBD2 call made by TCRdb goes unchecked. The germline CDR1 and CDR2 sequences are ENHRY and SYGVKD. The length of the CDR3 is 13 residues.

The chain employs TRBV2 and TRBJ2-1. CDR1 and CDR2 from the germline V gene are SNHLY and FYNNEI. This CDR3 contains 13 residues. The CDR3 sequence: CASIPPPYNEQFF. Drawing the rest from reference TRBV2 and TRBJ2-1, the complete variable domain is EPEVTQTPSHQVTQMGQEVILRCVPISNHLYFYWYRQILGQKVEFLVSFYNNEISEKSEIFDDQFSVERPDGSNFTLKIRSTKLEDSAMYFCASIPPPYNEQFFGPGTRLTVL.

The CDR3 region is CSARGARGYGSPLHF. The chain couples TRBV20-1 to TRBJ1-6; lacking DNA, the TRBD1 call made by TCRdb goes unchecked. This CDR3 is built from 15 residues. Germline CDR1 and CDR2: DFQATT and SNEGSKA (reference sequence).

V and J are TRBV2 and TRBJ2-7; the D call from TCRdb, TRBD1, cannot be confirmed without DNA. CDR1 is SNHLY and CDR2 is FYNNEI in the germline V gene. The CDR3 totals 15 residues. The CDR3 loop is CASSDQGARLDEQYF.

This chain connects TRBV7-2 to TRBJ2-7; no DNA is available, so the TRBD1 call from TCRdb remains unchecked. Germline CDR1 reads SGHTA; CDR2 reads FQGNSA. The length of the CDR3 is 14 residues. The CDR3 region is CASSIVPLAYEQYF. Filled out from reference TRBV7-2 and TRBJ2-7, the complete variable domain reads GAGVSQSPSNKVTEKGKDVELRCDPISGHTALYWYRQSLGQGLEFLIYFQGNSAPDKSGLPSDRFSAERTGGSVSTLTIQRTQQEDSAVYLCASSIVPLAYEQYFGPGTRLTVT.

This rearrangement joins TRBV5-1 to TRBJ1-1. The CDR3 is 15 amino acids. Germline V gene data show CDR1 as SGHRS and CDR2 as YFSETQ. CDR3 protein: CASSGDPQGLGEAFF.

The rearrangement uses TRBV10-3 and TRBJ2-1; TCRdb's D gene call, TRBD2, goes unchecked for lack of DNA. This CDR3 contains 15 residues. Germline-derived CDR1 and CDR2 are ENHRY and SYGVKD. The CDR3 reads CAISDLVRAYNEQFF.

The chain links TRBV27 to TRBJ1-5. Germline V CDR1 and CDR2: MNHEY, SMNVEV (reference sequence). The CDR3 contains 13 residues. This CDR3 is CASSFVAGQPQHF.

The chain employs TRBV10-3 and TRBJ2-7; the TCRdb D gene call, TRBD1, has no DNA to confirm it. CDR3 size: 14 residues. From germline, CDR1 is ENHRY and CDR2 SYGVKD. The CDR3 sequence: CAITPGGGPYEQYF.

Here the CDR3 reads CATSGDGTRGYNEQFF. V gene TRBV24-1 combines with J gene TRBJ2-1; TCRdb picks TRBD2, but there is no DNA to check that call. The CDR3 contains 16 residues. Per the germline V gene, CDR1 is KGHDR and CDR2 is SFDVKD.

This chain uses TRBV2 with TRBJ2-1; the TCRdb call, TRBD1, lacks DNA for checking. The CDR3 is made up of 17 amino acids. Germline CDR1 reads SNHLY; CDR2 reads FYNNEI. CDR3: CASSVAGHPSAYNEQFF. The variable domain in full, completed from reference TRBV2 and TRBJ2-1, reads EPEVTQTPSHQVTQMGQEVILRCVPISNHLYFYWYRQILGQKVEFLVSFYNNEISEKSEIFDDQFSVERPDGSNFTLKIRSTKLEDSAMYFCASSVAGHPSAYNEQFFGPGTRLTVL.

This sequence joins TRBV5-1 and TRBJ2-4; without DNA, the TCRdb call of TRBD2 cannot be checked. Germline CDR1 and CDR2: SGHRS and YFSETQ. The length of the CDR3 is 16 residues. The CDR3: CASSRGLAGAENIQYF.

The CDR3 loop reads CSASRLAGAPSYNEQFF. The chain has TRBV20-1 and TRBJ2-1; TCRdb's D gene call, TRBD2, goes unchecked for lack of DNA. This CDR3 is built from 17 residues. Germline CDR1 and CDR2: DFQATT and SNEGSKA (reference sequence).

This rearrangement joins TRBV29-1 to TRBJ2-7. Per the germline V gene, CDR1 is SQVTM and CDR2 is ANQGSEA. This CDR3 region has 14 residues. CDR3 amino acids: CSVEDRPRSYEQYF.

The chain links TRBV5-1 to TRBJ1-1; without DNA, the TCRdb call of TRBD1 cannot be checked. The germline V gene encodes CDR1 SGHRS and CDR2 YFSETQ. The CDR3 runs to 15 residues. The CDR3 is CASSQETGERVVAFF.

This chain joins TRBV20-1 and TRBJ1-3. Germline V gene data show CDR1 as DFQATT and CDR2 as SNEGSKA (reference sequence). This CDR3 comprises 12 residues. This CDR3 reads CSARVVGNTIYF.

The chain joins TRBV12-3 or TRBV12-4 to TRBJ1-1. This CDR3 is 12 amino acids long. The CDR3 loop reads CASSLVGRKAFF.

This rearrangement joins TRBV21-1 to TRBJ1-3. TRBV21-1 is classified as a pseudogene. This CDR3 is built from 14 residues. This CDR3 reads CASSTQEERDTIYF.

The J gene is TRBJ1-3, the V gene TRBV3-1. CDR1 LGHDT and CDR2 YNNKEL come from the germline V gene (reference sequence). This CDR3 spans 15 amino acids. The CDR3 reads CASSSTRNSGNTIYF.

The chain carries TRBV11-1 and TRBJ2-1; as DNA is missing, the TRBD2 call by TCRdb cannot be tested. The CDR3 covers 14 residues. Germline V gives CDR1 SGHAT, CDR2 FQDESV (reference sequence). CDR3 in amino acids: CASTDSGRSSEQFF.

The chain carries TRBV6-4 and TRBJ1-1. This CDR3 has 13 amino acids. Per the germline V gene, CDR1 is MRHNA and CDR2 is SNTAGT. The CDR3 loop reads CASSTRMNTEAFF.

The V gene is TRBV5-1, the J gene TRBJ1-4. Germline CDR1 SGHRS, CDR2 YFSETQ. The CDR3 is 15 residues long. The chain's CDR3 is CASSFWGQTNEKLFF.

This chain links TRBV7-2 with TRBJ2-1; TCRdb picks TRBD2, but there is no DNA to check that call. This CDR3 spans 14 amino acids. Germline V gene data show CDR1 as SGHTA and CDR2 as FQGNSA. CDR3 loop: CASSTRTSSNEQFF.

This rearrangement joins TRBV5-1 to TRBJ2-5. CDR1 is SGHRS, CDR2 YFSETQ, per germline. The CDR3 is 14 residues long. CDR3 residues: CASRNSRFQETQYF.

This chain connects TRBV5-6 to TRBJ2-7; the TRBD2 assignment by TCRdb is unverifiable without DNA. The CDR3 is 15 amino acids. Per germline, CDR1 SGHDT and CDR2 YYEEEE. The CDR3 loop is CASSFGTNPNYEQYF.

The CDR3 region is CSARDLVYTEAFF. The chain uses TRBV20-1 and TRBJ1-1. Per the germline V gene, CDR1 is DFQATT and CDR2 is SNEGSKA (reference sequence). The CDR3 is 13 amino acids.